These T cell receptor beta chains were read from a single sample in a study of siplizumab effects on memory and regulatory T cells. Using immunoSEQ multiplex PCR, the repertoire was profiled, and TCRdb retains in-frame clones only, with some absent. The repertoire has about 110,000 clones, roughly nine tenths of them found once; the top ten carry 0.75%. The source material was Tregs sorted from blood. Receptor source: a human donor in good health. The CDR3 runs from the conserved cysteine through the conserved F or W. Each record gives: J gene, D gene, V gene, clone size, CDR3 DNA, CDR3 protein. The D gene is left open where the match is weak. Some rows mark clone size as missing; the rest say once, few, many or name a class of expanded clone.

TRBJ2-5,TRBD1,TRBV6-5,-,TGTGCCAGCAGCCCTAGCTGGGGACAGAAAGAGACCCAGTACTTC,CASSPSWGQKETQYF
TRBJ2-1,TRBD2,TRBV2,-,TGTGCCAGCAGCCCCTGGGCGGGGGGGCAGTTCTTC,CASSPWAGGQFF
TRBJ1-3,-,TRBV7-9,-,TGTGCCAGCAGCGGCCCTTGGAACACCATATATTTT,CASSGPWNTIYF
TRBJ1-5,TRBD1,TRBV2,-,TGTGCCAGCAGTGCCCAGACAGGGGGCAATCAGCCCCAGCATTTT,CASSAQTGGNQPQHF
TRBJ1-2,-,TRBV30,-,TGTGCCCGCGCTATTGGCGGACTTAACTATGGCTACACCTTC,CARAIGGLNYGYTF
TRBJ2-2,TRBD2,TRBV5-1,-,TGCGCCAGCAAACTAGCGGGAGGGCTCACCGGGGAGCTGTTTTTT,CASKLAGGLTGELFF
TRBJ1-1,TRBD1,TRBV5-6,-,TGTGCCAGCAGCTTACCCGGGACAGGGAACACTGAAGCTTTCTTT,CASSLPGTGNTEAFF
TRBJ1-5,-,TRBV2,-,TGTGCCAGCAATCCCGGGATCGTAAATCAGCCCCAGCATTTT,CASNPGIVNQPQHF
TRBJ2-3,-,TRBV6-5,-,TGTGCCAGCAGTTACTCGACGGCTAGCCCGCAGTATTTT,CASSYSTASPQYF
TRBJ1-2,-,TRBV30,-,TGTGCCTGGAGCCCCGACAGTGATGGCTACACCTTC,CAWSPDSDGYTF
TRBJ2-3,-,TRBV7-9,-,TGTGCCAGCAGCTTAGAGGGTCGAACTAGCACAGATACGCAGTATTTT,CASSLEGRTSTDTQYF
TRBJ1-1,-,TRBV29-1,-,TGCAGCGTTGGCCGACAGCACGAAGCTTTCTTT,CSVGRQHEAFF
TRBJ2-3,TRBD2,TRBV5-1,once,TGCGCCAGCAGCCCATTAGGACTAGCCGGATCCACAGATACGCAGTATTTT,CASSPLGLAGSTDTQYF
TRBJ1-1,-,TRBV30,few,TGTGCCTGGAGTCGTAGGGACACTGAAGCTTTCTTT,CAWSRRDTEAFF
TRBJ2-1,TRBD2,TRBV5-1,few,TGCGCCAGCAGCCCGAGGACTAGCTCCTACAATGAGCAGTTCTTC,CASSPRTSSYNEQFF
TRBJ2-4,-,TRBV5-4,-,TGTGCCAGCAGCTTCAGAGGAGGGGAAAACATTCAGTACTTC,CASSFRGGENIQYF
TRBJ2-3,-,TRBV19,-,TGTGCCAGTAGTATTATCGGAGATACGCAGTATTTT,CASSIIGDTQYF
TRBJ2-7,-,TRBV6-1,few,TGTGCCAGCACCCCCGACCTGTACCCCTACGAGCAGTACTTC,CASTPDLYPYEQYF